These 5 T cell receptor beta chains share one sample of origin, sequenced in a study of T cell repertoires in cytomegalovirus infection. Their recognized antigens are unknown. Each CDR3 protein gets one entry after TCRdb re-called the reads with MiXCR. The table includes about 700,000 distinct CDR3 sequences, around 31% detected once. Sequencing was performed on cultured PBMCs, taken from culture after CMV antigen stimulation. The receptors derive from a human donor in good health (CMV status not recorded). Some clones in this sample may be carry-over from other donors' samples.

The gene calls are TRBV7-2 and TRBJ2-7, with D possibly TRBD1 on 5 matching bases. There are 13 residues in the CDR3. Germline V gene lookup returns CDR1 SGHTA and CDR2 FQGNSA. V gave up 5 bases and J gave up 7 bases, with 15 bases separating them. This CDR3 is CASSLYDKGEQYF. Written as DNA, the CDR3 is TGTGCCAGCAGCCTTTACGACAAGGGGGAGCAGTACTTC.

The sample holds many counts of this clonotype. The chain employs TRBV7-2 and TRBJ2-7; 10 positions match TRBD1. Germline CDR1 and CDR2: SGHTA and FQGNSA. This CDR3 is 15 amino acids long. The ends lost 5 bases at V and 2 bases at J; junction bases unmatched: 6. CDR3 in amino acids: CASSNSGQGAYEQYF. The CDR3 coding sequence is TGTGCCAGCAGCAATTCTGGACAGGGGGCCTACGAGCAGTACTTC.

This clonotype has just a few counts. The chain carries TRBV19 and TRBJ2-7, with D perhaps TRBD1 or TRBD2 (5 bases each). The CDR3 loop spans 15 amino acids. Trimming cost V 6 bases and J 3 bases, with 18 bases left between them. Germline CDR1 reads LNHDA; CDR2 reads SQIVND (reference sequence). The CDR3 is CASSIRRGEDYEQYF. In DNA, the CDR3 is TGTGCCAGTAGCATACGAAGGGGAGAGGACTACGAGCAGTACTTC.

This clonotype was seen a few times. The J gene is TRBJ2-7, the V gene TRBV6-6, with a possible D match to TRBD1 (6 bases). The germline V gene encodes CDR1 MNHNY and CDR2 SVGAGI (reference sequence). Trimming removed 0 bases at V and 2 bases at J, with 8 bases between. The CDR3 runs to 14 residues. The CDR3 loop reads CASSYSAGAYEQYF. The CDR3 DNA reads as TGTGCCAGCAGTTACTCGGCAGGGGCCTACGAGCAGTACTTC.

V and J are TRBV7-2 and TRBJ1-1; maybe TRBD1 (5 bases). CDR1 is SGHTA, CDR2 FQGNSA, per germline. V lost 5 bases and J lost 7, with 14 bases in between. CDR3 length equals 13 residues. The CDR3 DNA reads TGTGCCAGCAGCCTGGGGATTGGGGGTGAAGCTTTCTTT. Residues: CASSLGIGGEAFF.